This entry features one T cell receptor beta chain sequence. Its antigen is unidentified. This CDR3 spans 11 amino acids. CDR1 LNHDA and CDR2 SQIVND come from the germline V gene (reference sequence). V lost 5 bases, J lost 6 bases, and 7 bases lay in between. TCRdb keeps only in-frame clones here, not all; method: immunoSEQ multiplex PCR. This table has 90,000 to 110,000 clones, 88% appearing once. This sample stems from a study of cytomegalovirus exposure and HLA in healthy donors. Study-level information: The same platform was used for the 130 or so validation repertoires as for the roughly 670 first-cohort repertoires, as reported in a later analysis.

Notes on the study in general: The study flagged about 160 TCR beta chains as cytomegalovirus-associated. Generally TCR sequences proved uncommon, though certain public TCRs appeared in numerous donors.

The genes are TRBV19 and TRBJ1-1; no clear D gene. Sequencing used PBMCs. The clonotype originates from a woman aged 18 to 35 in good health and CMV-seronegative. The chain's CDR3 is CASSLRAEAFF. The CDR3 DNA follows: TGTGCCAGTAGTCTGCGGGCTGAAGCTTTCTTT. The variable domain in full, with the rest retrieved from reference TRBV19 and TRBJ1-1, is DGGITQSPKYLFRKEGQNVTLSCEQNLNHDAMYWYRQDPGQGLRLIYYSQIVNDFQKGDIAEGYSVSREKKESFPLTVTSAQKNPTAFYLCASSLRAEAFFGQGTRLTVV.